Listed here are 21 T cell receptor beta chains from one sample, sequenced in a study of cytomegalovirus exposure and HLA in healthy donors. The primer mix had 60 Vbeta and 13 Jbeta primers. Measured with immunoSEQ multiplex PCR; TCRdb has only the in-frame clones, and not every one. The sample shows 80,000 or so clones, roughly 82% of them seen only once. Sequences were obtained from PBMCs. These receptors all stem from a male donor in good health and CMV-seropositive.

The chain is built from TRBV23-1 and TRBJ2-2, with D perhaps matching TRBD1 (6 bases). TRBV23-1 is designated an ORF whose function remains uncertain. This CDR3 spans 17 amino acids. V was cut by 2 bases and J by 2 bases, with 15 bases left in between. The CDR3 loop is CASSQPPGQKNTGELFF. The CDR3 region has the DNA TGCGCCAGCAGTCAACCCCCGGGACAAAAAAACACCGGGGAGCTGTTTTTT.

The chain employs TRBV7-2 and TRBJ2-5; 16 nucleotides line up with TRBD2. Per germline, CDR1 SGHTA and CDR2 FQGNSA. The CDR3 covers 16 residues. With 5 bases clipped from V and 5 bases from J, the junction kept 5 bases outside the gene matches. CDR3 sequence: CASSPGLAGGQETQYF. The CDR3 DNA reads TGTGCCAGCAGCCCGGGACTAGCGGGGGGGCAGGAGACCCAGTACTTC.

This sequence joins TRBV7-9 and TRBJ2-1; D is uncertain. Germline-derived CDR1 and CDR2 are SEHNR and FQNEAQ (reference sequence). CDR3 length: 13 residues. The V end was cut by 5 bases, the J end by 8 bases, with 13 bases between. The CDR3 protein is CASSGPTGDEQFF. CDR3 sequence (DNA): TGTGCCAGCAGCGGCCCTACTGGAGATGAGCAGTTCTTC.

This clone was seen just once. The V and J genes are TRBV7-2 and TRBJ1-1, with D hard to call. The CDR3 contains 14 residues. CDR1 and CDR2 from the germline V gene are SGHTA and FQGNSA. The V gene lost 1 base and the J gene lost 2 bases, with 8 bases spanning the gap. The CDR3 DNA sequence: TGTGCCAGCAGCTTAGTCCCGTTAAACACTGAAGCTTTCTTT. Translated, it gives CASSLVPLNTEAFF.

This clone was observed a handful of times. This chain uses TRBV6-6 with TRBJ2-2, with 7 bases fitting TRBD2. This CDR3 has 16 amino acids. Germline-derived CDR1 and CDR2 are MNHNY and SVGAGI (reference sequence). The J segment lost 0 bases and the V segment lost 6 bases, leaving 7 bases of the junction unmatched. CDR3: CASRRSSGSNTGELFF. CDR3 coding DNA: TGTGCCAGCAGAAGATCTAGCGGTTCGAACACCGGGGAGCTGTTTTTT.

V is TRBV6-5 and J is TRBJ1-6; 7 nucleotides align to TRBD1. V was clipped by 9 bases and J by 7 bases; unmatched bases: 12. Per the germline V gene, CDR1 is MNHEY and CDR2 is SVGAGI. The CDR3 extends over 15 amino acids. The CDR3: CASKKWDSGNSPLHF. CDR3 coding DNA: TGTGCCAGTAAAAAATGGGACAGCGGGAATTCACCCCTCCACTTT.

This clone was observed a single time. CDR3 sequence: CASSTPGGGSNQPQHF. The DNA for the CDR3 is TGTGCCAGTAGTACCCCTGGGGGGGGTAGCAATCAGCCCCAGCATTTT. This chain uses TRBV19 with TRBJ1-5, with D possibly TRBD1 on 5 matching bases. Trimming stripped 4 bases from V and 0 bases from J, with 13 bases between. The germline gives CDR1 LNHDA, CDR2 SQIVND (reference sequence). The CDR3 sequence is 16 residues long.

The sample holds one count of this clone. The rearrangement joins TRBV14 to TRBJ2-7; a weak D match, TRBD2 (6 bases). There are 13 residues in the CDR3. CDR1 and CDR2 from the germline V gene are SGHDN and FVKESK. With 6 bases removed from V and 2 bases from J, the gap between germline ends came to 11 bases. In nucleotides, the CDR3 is TGTGCCAGCAGGAGGGACTTCACCTACGAGCAGTACTTC. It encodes CASRRDFTYEQYF.

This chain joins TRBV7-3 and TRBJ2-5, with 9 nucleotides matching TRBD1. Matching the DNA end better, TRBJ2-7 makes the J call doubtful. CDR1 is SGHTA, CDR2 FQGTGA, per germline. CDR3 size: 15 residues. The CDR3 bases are TGTGCCAGCAGCTCGGGACAGGGCGGCTCCTACGAGCAGTACTTC. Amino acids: CASSSGQGGSYEQYF.

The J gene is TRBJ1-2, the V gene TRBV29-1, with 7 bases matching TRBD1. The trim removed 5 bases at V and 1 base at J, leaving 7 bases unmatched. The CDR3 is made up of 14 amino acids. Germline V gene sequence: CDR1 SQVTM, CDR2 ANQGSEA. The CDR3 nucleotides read TGCAGCGTTTATACCTGGGACAGTAACTATGGCTACACCTTC. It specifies CSVYTWDSNYGYTF.

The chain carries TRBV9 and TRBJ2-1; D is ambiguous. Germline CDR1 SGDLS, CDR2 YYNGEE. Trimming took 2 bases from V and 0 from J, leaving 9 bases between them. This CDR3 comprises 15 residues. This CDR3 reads CASSVLTSSYNEQFF. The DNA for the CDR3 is TGTGCCAGCAGCGTTTTGACAAGCTCCTACAATGAGCAGTTCTTC.

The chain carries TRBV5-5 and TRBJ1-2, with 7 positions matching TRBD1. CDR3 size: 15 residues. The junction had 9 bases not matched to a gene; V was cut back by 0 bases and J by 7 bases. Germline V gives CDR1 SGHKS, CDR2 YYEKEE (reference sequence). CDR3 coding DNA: TGTGCCAGCAGCTTGGAAGACAGGGCTATAGGTGGCTACACCTTC. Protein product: CASSLEDRAIGGYTF.

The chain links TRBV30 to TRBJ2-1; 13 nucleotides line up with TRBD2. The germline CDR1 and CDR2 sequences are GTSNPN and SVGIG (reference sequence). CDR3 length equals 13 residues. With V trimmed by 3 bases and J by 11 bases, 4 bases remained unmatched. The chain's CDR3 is CAWRPGLAGKQFF. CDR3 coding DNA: TGTGCCTGGAGACCGGGACTAGCGGGGAAGCAGTTCTTC.

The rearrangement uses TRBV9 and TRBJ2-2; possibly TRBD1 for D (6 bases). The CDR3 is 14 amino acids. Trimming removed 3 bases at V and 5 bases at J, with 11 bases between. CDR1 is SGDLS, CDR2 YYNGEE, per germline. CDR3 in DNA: TGTGCCAGCAGCGCCCGGACAGTAACCGGGGAGCTGTTTTTT. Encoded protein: CASSARTVTGELFF.

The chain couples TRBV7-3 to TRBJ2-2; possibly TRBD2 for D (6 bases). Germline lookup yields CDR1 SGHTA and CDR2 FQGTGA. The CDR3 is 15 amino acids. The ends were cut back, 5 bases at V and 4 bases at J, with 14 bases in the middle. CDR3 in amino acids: CASSPRDSSTGELFF. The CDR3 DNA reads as TGTGCCAGCAGCCCCCGGGACTCCAGCACCGGGGAGCTGTTTTTT.

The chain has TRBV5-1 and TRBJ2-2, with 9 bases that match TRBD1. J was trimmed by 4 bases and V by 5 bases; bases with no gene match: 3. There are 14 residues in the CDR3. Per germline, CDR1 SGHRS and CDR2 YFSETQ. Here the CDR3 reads CASRQGAGTGELFF. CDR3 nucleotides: TGCGCCAGCAGACAGGGGGCGGGCACCGGGGAGCTGTTTTTT.

CDR3 coding DNA: TGTGCTAGTGGTTTGGCAACTAGCGGGGGCTACGAGCAGTACTTC. Protein product: CASGLATSGGYEQYF. The chain has TRBV12-5 and TRBJ2-7; 11 bases align to TRBD2. Losses at the gene ends were 1 base for V and 3 bases for J; bases not matched to a gene: 2. CDR1 LGHNT and CDR2 FRNRAP come from the germline V gene. The CDR3 contains 15 residues.

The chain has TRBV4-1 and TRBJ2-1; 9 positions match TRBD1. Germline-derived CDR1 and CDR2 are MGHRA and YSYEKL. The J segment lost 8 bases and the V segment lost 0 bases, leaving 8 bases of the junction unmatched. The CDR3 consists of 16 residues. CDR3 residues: CASSQDRGTGSHEQFF. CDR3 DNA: TGCGCCAGCAGCCAAGATCGAGGGACAGGGTCTCATGAGCAGTTCTTC.

The CDR3 here is CASSFTSGGPNEQFF. CDR3 DNA sequence: TGTGCCAGCAGCTTTACTAGCGGGGGGCCCAATGAGCAGTTCTTC. The gene calls are TRBV7-3 and TRBJ2-1, with 12 bases identical to TRBD2. J was trimmed by 6 bases and V by 3 bases; bases with no gene match: 3. Germline CDR1 and CDR2: SGHTA and FQGTGA. The CDR3 has 15 amino acids.

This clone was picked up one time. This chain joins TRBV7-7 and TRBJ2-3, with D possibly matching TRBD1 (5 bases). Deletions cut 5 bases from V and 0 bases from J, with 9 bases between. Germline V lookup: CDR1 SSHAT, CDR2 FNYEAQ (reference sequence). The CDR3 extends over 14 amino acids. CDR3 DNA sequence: TGTGCCAGCAGCCTGGGGCATAGCACAGATACGCAGTATTTT. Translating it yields CASSLGHSTDTQYF.

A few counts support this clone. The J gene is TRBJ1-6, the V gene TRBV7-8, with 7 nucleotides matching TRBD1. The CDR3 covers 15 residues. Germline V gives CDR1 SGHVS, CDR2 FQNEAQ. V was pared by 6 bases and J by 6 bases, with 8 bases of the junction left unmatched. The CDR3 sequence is CASRRDRVSNSPLHF. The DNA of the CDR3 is TGTGCCAGCAGAAGAGACAGGGTCAGTAATTCACCCCTCCACTTT.